A selection of T cell receptor beta chains follows, all from one sample in a study of blood T cell repertoires in COVID-19. TCRdb keeps only in-frame clones here, not all; method: immunoSEQ multiplex PCR. Of 200,000 to 250,000 clones listed, approximately 90% are singletons. Sample: PBMCs or T cells enriched from blood (not recorded which). The origin of the receptors is a woman aged 40 to 50 with acute COVID-19. Each CDR3 is given with its conserved first and last residue. A D gene is named only where the DNA matches it firmly. The listing skips clone size in some rows; elsewhere it reads once, few, many or a size class.

CDR3 DNA | CDR3 protein | CDR3 length | J gene | D gene | V gene | clone size
TGTGCCAGTACTTTCTCTCCTAGCGGGATCTACAATGAGCAGTTCTTC | CASTFSPSGIYNEQFF | 16 | TRBJ2-1 | TRBD2 | TRBV19 | NA
TGTGCCAGTAGTCAGGGACAGGGGTCCTACGAGCAGTACTTC | CASSQGQGSYEQYF | 14 | TRBJ2-7 | TRBD1 | TRBV19 | NA
TGTGCCAGTAGTATTGACAGGGGGAACACTGAAGCTTTCTTT | CASSIDRGNTEAFF | 14 | TRBJ1-1 | TRBD1 | TRBV19 | NA
TGTGCCAGTAGTATAACGACGGGACACGGATCACCCCTCCACTTT | CASSITTGHGSPLHF | 15 | TRBJ1-6 | NA | TRBV19 | NA
TGTGCCAGCAGCCCTGGGAGGGGGAATAATGAAAAACTGTTTTTT | CASSPGRGNNEKLFF | 15 | TRBJ1-4 | NA | TRBV7-9 | NA
TGTGCCAGCAGCTTAGCGATAACAGGGGCTGAAGCTTTCTTT | CASSLAITGAEAFF | 14 | TRBJ1-1 | TRBD1 | TRBV7-9 | NA
TGTGCCAGCTCACCAGAGATGAATCAGCCCCAGCATTTT | CASSPEMNQPQHF | 13 | TRBJ1-5 | NA | TRBV18 | NA
TGTGCCAGCAGCTCCCCAGGGGTCGAGCAGTACTTC | CASSSPGVEQYF | 12 | TRBJ2-7 | NA | TRBV7-8 | NA
TGTGCCAGCAGCTCAGAGGGATCAGATACGCAGTATTTT | CASSSEGSDTQYF | 13 | TRBJ2-3 | NA | TRBV11-1 | NA
TGTGCCAGCAGTGAATATCGGACAGCTAATCAGCCCCAGCATTTT | CASSEYRTANQPQHF | 15 | TRBJ1-5 | NA | TRBV2 | NA
TGTGCCAGCTCACCTTACCAGGGGGTGGGCACTGAAGCTTTCTTT | CASSPYQGVGTEAFF | 15 | TRBJ1-1 | TRBD1 | TRBV18 | NA
TGTGCCAGCAGCGTCCAGGGATCATCACCCCTCCACTTT | CASSVQGSSPLHF | 13 | TRBJ1-6 | NA | TRBV9 | NA
TGTGCCAGCAGCTTGGACTACAGGGCTGGAAACACCATATATTTT | CASSLDYRAGNTIYF | 15 | TRBJ1-3 | NA | TRBV5-5 | NA
TGTGCCAGCAGCTTAGATCGATGGACAGGGATGGATGGGTCCTACAATGAGCAGTTCTTC | CASSLDRWTGMDGSYNEQFF | 20 | TRBJ2-1 | TRBD1 | TRBV11-3 | NA
TGTGCCAGCGGACCGCCAGGGGGCGGGCAGCCCCAGCATTTT | CASGPPGGGQPQHF | 14 | TRBJ1-5 | TRBD1 | TRBV19 | NA
TGTGCCAGTAGACAGAACTATGGCTACACCTTC | CASRQNYGYTF | 11 | TRBJ1-2 | NA | TRBV19 | NA
TGTGCCAGTAGTCCCTATGGACAGGGGGCTAACTATGGCTACACCTTC | CASSPYGQGANYGYTF | 16 | TRBJ1-2 | TRBD1 | TRBV19 | NA
TGTGCCAGCAGTTTATCGAATACCGGGATCTATGGCTACACCTTC | CASSLSNTGIYGYTF | 15 | TRBJ1-2 | NA | TRBV27 | NA
TGCGCCAGCAGCTTTTACGGACAGGACTACGAGCAGTACTTC | CASSFYGQDYEQYF | 14 | TRBJ2-7 | TRBD1 | TRBV5-1 | once
TGTGCCAGTACCAGGGTCCCCCGATCGGGCTATGGCTACACCTTC | CASTRVPRSGYGYTF | 15 | TRBJ1-2 | NA | TRBV19 | NA
TGCGCCAGCAGCCAAGATCGAGATTCACCCCTCCACTTT | CASSQDRDSPLHF | 13 | TRBJ1-6 | NA | TRBV4-3 | NA
TGCAGCGTTGGGGAGAGCAATAATTCACCCCTCCACTTT | CSVGESNNSPLHF | 13 | TRBJ1-6 | NA | TRBV29-1 | NA
TGTGCCAGCAGCTTAGTGGCCCTAGCGGGGGCCGGCACCGGGGAGCTGTTTTTT | CASSLVALAGAGTGELFF | 18 | TRBJ2-2 | TRBD2 | TRBV7-8 | NA
TGCGCCAGCAGCTTTAAGGTGGGCGACACTGAAGCTTTCTTT | CASSFKVGDTEAFF | 14 | TRBJ1-1 | NA | TRBV5-1 | NA
TGCGCCAGCAGCTCAGGGTCGGACGGCTACACCTTC | CASSSGSDGYTF | 12 | TRBJ1-2 | NA | TRBV5-1 | NA
TGTGCCAGTAGTATTGGGGGGGCCGGTACTGAAGCTTTCTTT | CASSIGGAGTEAFF | 14 | TRBJ1-1 | NA | TRBV19 | few
TGCGCCAGCAGTGATGCGGGGAGGGTGGGTGAGCAGTTCTTC | CASSDAGRVGEQFF | 14 | TRBJ2-1 | TRBD2 | TRBV10-2 | NA
TGCAGCTCTGCCAGGGGGACAGATACGCAGTATTTT | CSSARGTDTQYF | 12 | TRBJ2-3 | TRBD1 | TRBV29-1 | NA
TGCGCCAGCAGCCCGGCAGGTAGGATGACTGAAGCTTTCTTT | CASSPAGRMTEAFF | 14 | TRBJ1-1 | NA | TRBV5-1 | NA
TGTGCCAGCAGTGAACTGGGACATCTAAGCTCGCTACTAGGAGCTTTCTTT | CASSELGHLSSLLGAFF | 17 | TRBJ1-1 | NA | TRBV6-1 | NA
TGCGCCAGCAGCCCGGGACAGGGGGCCTACGAGCAGTACTTC | CASSPGQGAYEQYF | 14 | TRBJ2-7 | TRBD1 | TRBV4-3 | few
TGTGCCAGTAGTAGCTTGCATGGGGGGTTGCTCTACGAGCAGTACTTC | CASSSLHGGLLYEQYF | 16 | TRBJ2-7 | NA | TRBV19 | once
TGTGCCAGCAGCCCCGGGACAGCCTACGAGCAGTACTTC | CASSPGTAYEQYF | 13 | TRBJ2-7 | TRBD1 | TRBV6-5 | NA
TGTGCCAGCAGCTATGGACAGGACTCCTATGGCTACACCTTC | CASSYGQDSYGYTF | 14 | TRBJ1-2 | TRBD1 | TRBV27 | NA
TGTGCCACCAGCAGTGGGGACAGTTCCTCGGAAGCTTTCTTT | CATSSGDSSSEAFF | 14 | TRBJ1-1 | TRBD1 | TRBV15 | NA
TGCGCCAGCAGCTACCGACCGCCGGGACAGATGAACACTGAAGCTTTCTTT | CASSYRPPGQMNTEAFF | 17 | TRBJ1-1 | TRBD1 | TRBV5-1 | NA
TGTGCCAGCAGCTTCGGAGGGATCAATCAGCCCCAGCATTTT | CASSFGGINQPQHF | 14 | TRBJ1-5 | NA | TRBV5-4 | NA
TGTGCCAGCAGCGTAGTAGAGGGACTAGCGGGGAAAGAGACCCAGTACTTC | CASSVVEGLAGKETQYF | 17 | TRBJ2-5 | TRBD2 | TRBV9 | NA
TGCGCCAGCAGCCAAGGGGGGGGCCTTCGCAATCAGCCCCAGCATTTT | CASSQGGGLRNQPQHF | 16 | TRBJ1-5 | NA | TRBV4-1 | NA
TGCGCCAGCAGCCAAGTAGGGACAGGGTGGACTGAAGCTTTCTTT | CASSQVGTGWTEAFF | 15 | TRBJ1-1 | TRBD1 | TRBV4-3 | NA
TGTGCCAGCATCCCCCCGAGGGGCAGGGGCTCGGATGGCTACACCTTC | CASIPPRGRGSDGYTF | 16 | TRBJ1-2 | NA | TRBV7-9 | NA
TGTGCCAGCAGCGAGGCGGGGCAAAACACCGGGGAGCTGTTTTTT | CASSEAGQNTGELFF | 15 | TRBJ2-2 | NA | TRBV9 | NA
TGCAGCGTGGGGACAGGAGGGTTCCCCTCCTACGAGCAGTACTTC | CSVGTGGFPSYEQYF | 15 | TRBJ2-7 | TRBD1 | TRBV29-1 | NA
TGTGCCAGTAGTGTTAGCTCCTATAATTCACCCCTCCACTTT | CASSVSSYNSPLHF | 14 | TRBJ1-6 | NA | TRBV19 | NA
TGTGCTAGTGGTTTGCGGGGAACCTATGGCTACACCTTC | CASGLRGTYGYTF | 13 | TRBJ1-2 | NA | TRBV12-5 | once
TGTGCCAGCAGCCCCCTAGCGGTTAGCACAGATACGCAGTATTTT | CASSPLAVSTDTQYF | 15 | TRBJ2-3 | TRBD2 | TRBV11-2 | NA
TGTGCCAGCAGCTTATCGGGGGTTCTCCACGAGCAGTACTTC | CASSLSGVLHEQYF | 14 | TRBJ2-7 | NA | TRBV11-2 | NA
TGTGCCAGCAGCGCAGGGCCCACCGGGGAGCTGTTTTTT | CASSAGPTGELFF | 13 | TRBJ2-2 | NA | TRBV6-4 | NA
TGTGCCAGCAGCTTAGCACGGCGGAGCAAAGGTGGAAACACCATATATTTT | CASSLARRSKGGNTIYF | 17 | TRBJ1-3 | NA | TRBV11-2 | NA
TGTGCCAGCAGTTACACTCTGTTCTCACCCCTCCACTTT | CASSYTLFSPLHF | 13 | TRBJ1-6 | NA | TRBV6-5 | NA
TGTGCCAGTGGACCTAGCGGGGGGGCTGAGGAGACCCAGTACTTC | CASGPSGGAEETQYF | 15 | TRBJ2-5 | TRBD2 | TRBV19 | NA